A single count supports the clone carrying this TCR beta chain. Genomic DNA belonging to each subset was distributed in equal measure over several immunoSEQ plates. The data were produced by immunoSEQ multiplex PCR, yet TCRdb's version contains in-frame clones alone and is incomplete. This table holds millions of clones, approximately 94% found once. Terminally differentiated effector memory CD45RA+ cells were excluded from the naive CD8 cells, which were CD45RO-negative and positively selected for CCR7. The germline CDR1 and CDR2 sequences are KGHSH and LQKENI. The length of the CDR3 is 14 residues. Trimming pared 4 bases from V and 0 bases from J, leaving 9 bases between. The sample comes from a study of shared clonotypes between healthy human individuals. Study details: CD8 memory received one plate per donor, CD8 naive two, CD4 memory three and CD4 naive three.

The chain recombines TRBV18 with TRBJ2-5, with D possibly TRBD2 on 6 matching bases. The receptor's source is a man between 18 and 29 years old in good health. Some clones in this sample may be carry-over from other donors' samples. The sequenced sample was naive CD8+ T cells from PBMCs. CDR3 residues: CASSHGGDQETQYF. Written as DNA, the CDR3 is TGTGCCAGCTCACACGGGGGTGACCAAGAGACCCAGTACTTC.